Following are 26 T cell receptor beta chains from one sample sequenced in a study of blood T cell repertoires in COVID-19. Libraries were prepared by immunoSEQ multiplex PCR; TCRdb keeps only in-frame clonotypes and omits some of them. This sample has fewer than 250,000 clones, with around four fifths found just once. The specimen sequenced was peripheral blood. These receptor sequences come from a woman in her 70s with acute or convalescent COVID-19.

The chain has TRBV6-2 or TRBV6-3 and TRBJ2-7, with 8 bases fitting TRBD1. Germline V gives CDR1 MNHEY, CDR2 SVGEGT. Trimming took 4 bases from V and 0 from J; bases not matched to a gene: 5. The CDR3 totals 15 residues. In DNA form, the CDR3 reads TGTGCCAGCAGTTCCCCGGACAGGGCCTCCTACGAGCAGTACTTC. Protein product: CASSSPDRASYEQYF.

This chain links TRBV28 with TRBJ1-6; perhaps TRBD1 as D (6 bases). The CDR3 extends over 15 amino acids. CDR1 is MDHEN and CDR2 is SYDVKM in the germline V gene. Trimming pared 7 bases from V and 9 bases from J, leaving 19 bases between. The CDR3 spells CASNPGLGAVSPLHF. Here the CDR3 DNA reads TGTGCCAGCAACCCCGGACTGGGGGCTGTTTCACCCCTCCACTTT.

CDR3 in DNA: TGTGCCAGCAGGACCCAGGGGTATCAGCCCCAGCATTTT. Its protein is CASRTQGYQPQHF. The chain carries TRBV12-3 or TRBV12-4 and TRBJ1-5; the D gene is possibly TRBD1 (6 bases). The CDR3 sequence is 13 residues long. V was pared by 6 bases and J by 5 bases, with 11 bases between.

V usage is TRBV6-1 and J usage is TRBJ2-1, with a possible D match to TRBD2 (6 bases). The V end was cut by 3 bases, the J end by 4 bases, with 13 bases between. The CDR3 extends over 15 amino acids. Germline assignment: CDR1 MNHNS and CDR2 SASEGT. Written as DNA, the CDR3 is TGTGCCAGCAGTGAGCGGCCGGAGGGTTACAATGAGCAGTTCTTC. It codes for CASSERPEGYNEQFF.

The chain carries TRBV5-1 and TRBJ1-1; D perhaps matches TRBD1 (5 bases). This CDR3 has 15 amino acids. The ends were cut back, 2 bases at V and 5 bases at J, with 16 bases in the middle. Germline CDR1 and CDR2: SGHRS and YFSETQ. In DNA form, the CDR3 reads TGCGCCAGCAGCTTACAACTCCAGGGAGGGACTGAAGCTTTCTTT. This translates into CASSLQLQGGTEAFF.

The DNA for the CDR3 is TGTGCCAGCAGCTTGGGCAGGGAAGCTTTCTTT. It translates to CASSLGREAFF. The chain recombines TRBV5-6 with TRBJ1-1; D unresolved. The CDR3 covers 11 residues. CDR1 SGHDT and CDR2 YYEEEE come from the germline V gene. The V end was cut by 0 bases, the J end by 8 bases, with 5 bases between. Using reference TRBV5-6 and TRBJ1-1 for the parts outside the CDR3, the full variable domain is DAGVTQSPTHLIKTRGQQVTLRCSPKSGHDTVSWYQQALGQGPQFIFQYYEEEERQRGNFPDRFSGHQFPNYSSELNVNALLLGDSALYLCASSLGREAFFGQGTRLTVV.

This sequence joins TRBV18 and TRBJ1-5; 7 bases match TRBD1. This CDR3 region has 16 residues. Unmatched junction bases numbered 11, after V lost 3 bases and J lost 6 bases. CDR1 is KGHSH, CDR2 LQKENI, per germline. CDR3 DNA: TGTGCCAGCTCACCGACAGGGATGATGGGGCCTCAGCCCCAGCATTTT. It translates to CASSPTGMMGPQPQHF.

This sequence joins TRBV5-6 and TRBJ1-5, with D possibly being TRBD1 (6 bases). Trimming stripped 3 bases from V and 2 bases from J, with 12 bases between. Germline V CDR1 and CDR2: SGHDT, YYEEEE. The CDR3 covers 15 residues. The CDR3 DNA reads TGTGCCAGCAGCTCCACAGGGATGGGCAATCAGCCCCAGCATTTT. Protein sequence: CASSSTGMGNQPQHF.

This rearrangement joins TRBV7-2 to TRBJ1-1; no reliable D call. Germline CDR1 is SGHTA and CDR2 is FQGNSA. V lost 2 bases, J lost 0 bases, and 13 bases lay in between. The CDR3 consists of 16 residues. This CDR3 reads CASSLSSPGVNTEAFF. In nucleotides, the CDR3 is TGTGCCAGCAGCTTAAGTTCCCCCGGGGTGAACACTGAAGCTTTCTTT.

The J gene is TRBJ1-4, the V gene TRBV30; perhaps TRBD1 as D (5 bases). Between the trimmed V and J ends, which lost 0 bases and 8 bases, there was a span of 10 bases. In germline, CDR1 is GTSNPN, CDR2 SVGIG (reference sequence). This CDR3 spans 13 amino acids. The CDR3 is CAWSVQGGEKLFF. In nucleotides, the CDR3 is TGTGCCTGGAGTGTCCAGGGTGGGGAAAAACTGTTTTTT.

The chain has TRBV5-1 and TRBJ2-7, with D unresolved. The CDR3 has 16 residues. The germline CDR1 and CDR2 sequences are SGHRS and YFSETQ. V was pared by 0 bases and J by 3 bases, with 16 bases between. The chain's CDR3 is CASSLETHSPLYEQYF. The CDR3 DNA sequence: TGCGCCAGCAGCTTGGAAACCCACTCACCACTCTACGAGCAGTACTTC. Together with reference TRBV5-1 and TRBJ2-7, the CDR3 gives the full variable domain: KAGVTQTPRYLIKTRGQQVTLSCSPISGHRSVSWYQQTPGQGLQFLFEYFSETQRNKGNFPGRFSGRQFSNSRSEMNVSTLELGDSALYLCASSLETHSPLYEQYFGPGTRLTVT.

The chain carries TRBV28 and TRBJ1-1, with D uncertain. Trimming took 3 bases from V and 0 from J, leaving 8 bases between them. From germline, CDR1 is MDHEN and CDR2 SYDVKM. This CDR3 has 14 amino acids. CDR3 nucleotides: TGTGCCAGCAGTTTTGGCGGATTGAACACTGAAGCTTTCTTT. Residues: CASSFGGLNTEAFF.

The CDR3 nucleotides are TGTGCCAGTACGACAGGTTACTCTGGAAACACCATATATTTT. As protein: CASTTGYSGNTIYF. The chain is built from TRBV19 and TRBJ1-3, with D tentatively TRBD1 (6 bases). Germline CDR1 is LNHDA and CDR2 is SQIVND (reference sequence). V was clipped by 7 bases and J by 0 bases, with 10 bases between them. The CDR3 length is 14 residues. Using reference TRBV19 and TRBJ1-3 for the parts outside the CDR3, the full variable domain is DGGITQSPKYLFRKEGQNVTLSCEQNLNHDAMYWYRQDPGQGLRLIYYSQIVNDFQKGDIAEGYSVSREKKESFPLTVTSAQKNPTAFYLCASTTGYSGNTIYFGEGSWLTVV.

This clone was detected a few times. The chain is built from TRBV5-1 and TRBJ1-4; weak D call: TRBD1 (5 bases). The CDR3 is made up of 15 amino acids. Germline CDR1 and CDR2: SGHRS and YFSETQ. V lost 2 bases and J 8 bases, leaving 16 bases between the germline ends. This CDR3 reads CASSFSGGDGEKLFF. The CDR3 DNA sequence: TGCGCCAGCAGCTTTAGCGGCGGGGACGGAGAAAAACTGTTTTTT.

The chain has TRBV6-5 and TRBJ2-7; possible D gene TRBD1, 6 bases. Germline V gene lookup returns CDR1 MNHEY and CDR2 SVGAGI. The CDR3 loop spans 14 amino acids. Trimming took off 9 bases at V and 1 base at J, with 16 bases between the two ends. In DNA form, the CDR3 reads TGTGCCAGTCAGTCGGGACACCTTTCCTACGAGCAGTACTTC. Translation gives CASQSGHLSYEQYF.

The gene calls are TRBV20-1 and TRBJ1-5, with D tentatively TRBD1 (5 bases). The V gene's germline CDR1 is DFQATT and CDR2 SNEGSKA (reference sequence). The CDR3 covers 9 residues. V was pared by 6 bases and J by 9 bases, with 6 bases between. CDR3 protein: CSAGRPQHF. CDR3 nucleotides: TGCAGTGCGGGGCGGCCCCAGCATTTT.

This chain uses TRBV10-3 with TRBJ1-1; 8 bases match TRBD1. The CDR3 length is 16 residues. Germline V gene data show CDR1 as ENHRY and CDR2 as SYGVKD. J was trimmed by 5 bases and V by 7 bases; bases with no gene match: 15. The CDR3: CAIKERTGSLETEAFF. In nucleotides, the CDR3 is TGTGCCATCAAGGAAAGGACAGGGTCGTTGGAGACTGAAGCTTTCTTT.

The V call is TRBV5-1, the J call TRBJ1-3, with D possibly matching TRBD1 (6 bases). CDR1 and CDR2 (germline): SGHRS, YFSETQ. The CDR3 is 15 amino acids. Trimming removed 1 base at V and 4 bases at J, with 12 bases between. The DNA for the CDR3 is TGCGCCAGCAGCTTGAGGTCAGGGGTAGGAAACACCATATATTTT. Translating it yields CASSLRSGVGNTIYF.

J is TRBJ1-2 and V is TRBV4-3; tentative D call: TRBD1 (6 bases). The V gene's germline CDR1 is LGHNA and CDR2 YSLEER. The germline V and J ends were trimmed by 1 base and 5 bases, with 17 bases remaining between them. The CDR3 runs to 16 residues. CDR3 protein: CASSQGAGRGSYGYTF. DNA of the CDR3: TGCGCCAGCAGCCAAGGTGCGGGCAGGGGATCTTATGGCTACACCTTC.

This clone is a singleton in its sample. The rearrangement links TRBV10-3 to TRBJ2-3, with 9 bases identical to TRBD1. This CDR3 region has 14 residues. Germline CDR1 is ENHRY and CDR2 is SYGVKD. Losses at the gene ends were 5 bases for V and 5 bases for J; bases not matched to a gene: 5. In nucleotides, the CDR3 is TGTGCCATCAGTTTACAGGGGGCGGTAGATACGCAGTATTTT. Translated: CAISLQGAVDTQYF.

The gene calls are TRBV7-2 and TRBJ2-1; 7 nucleotides agree with TRBD2. CDR1 and CDR2 from the germline V gene are SGHTA and FQGNSA. There are 14 residues in the CDR3. The ends lost 5 bases at V and 1 base at J; junction bases unmatched: 2. CDR3 bases: TGTGCCAGCAGCCCCGGGGGGTCCTACAATGAGCAGTTCTTC. This encodes CASSPGGSYNEQFF.

This clone was recorded a few times. The chain joins TRBV27 to TRBJ1-1; 7 bases agree with TRBD1. The germline V gene encodes CDR1 MNHEY and CDR2 SMNVEV (reference sequence). J lost 4 bases, V lost 6 bases, and 11 bases had no gene match. The CDR3 loop spans 15 amino acids. The CDR3 DNA reads TGTGCCAGCAGGCCCGACAGGGCCAGGGGCACTGAAGCTTTCTTT. This codes for CASRPDRARGTEAFF.

The genes are TRBV10-3 and TRBJ2-1; 12 bases fit TRBD2. The CDR3 extends over 15 amino acids. Looked up from germline, CDR1 is ENHRY and CDR2 is SYGVKD. V shed 5 bases and J 8 bases; nucleotides not matched to a gene: 7. Written as DNA, the CDR3 is TGTGCCATCAGTCAGACTAGCGGGGGTAGCGATGAGCAGTTCTTC. Its protein is CAISQTSGGSDEQFF.

This clone has a single count. This rearrangement joins TRBV7-9 to TRBJ1-1; unclear D gene. Trimming took 2 bases from V and 7 from J, leaving 5 bases between them. The CDR3 is 11 amino acids. The V gene's germline CDR1 is SEHNR and CDR2 FQNEAQ (reference sequence). Here the CDR3 reads CASSLRSEAFF. DNA of the CDR3: TGTGCCAGCAGCTTACGCAGTGAAGCTTTCTTT.

The rearrangement joins TRBV19 to TRBJ1-3; D possibly corresponds to TRBD1 (5 bases). Germline CDR1 and CDR2: LNHDA and SQIVND (reference sequence). Trimming shortened V by 1 base and J by 0 bases, and 13 bases separated the two germline ends. This CDR3 has 17 residues. As DNA, the CDR3 is TGTGCCAGTAGTATAGGACAGCTAATCACCTCTGGAAACACCATATATTTT. As protein: CASSIGQLITSGNTIYF. The full variable domain, rest sourced from reference TRBV19 and TRBJ1-3, is DGGITQSPKYLFRKEGQNVTLSCEQNLNHDAMYWYRQDPGQGLRLIYYSQIVNDFQKGDIAEGYSVSREKKESFPLTVTSAQKNPTAFYLCASSIGQLITSGNTIYFGEGSWLTVV.

The chain joins TRBV12-5 to TRBJ1-2, with D perhaps matching TRBD1 (6 bases). The CDR3 spans 14 residues. Per the germline V gene, CDR1 is LGHNT and CDR2 is FRNRAP. The V end was cut by 1 base, the J end by 0 bases, with 6 bases between. CDR3 DNA sequence: TGTGCTAGTGGTTTGGGGACAGCTAACTATGGCTACACCTTC. Translating it yields CASGLGTANYGYTF.